This paragraph reports one T cell receptor (beta chain). The Seattle patients, enrolled during active infection, were followed longitudinally. This specimen comes from a study of blood T cell repertoires in COVID-19. The length of the CDR3 is 15 residues. CDR1 and CDR2 from the germline V gene are MNHEY and SMNVEV (reference sequence). V lost 4 bases and J 2 bases, leaving 12 bases between the germline ends. Original handling: The authors estimated nucleated cell counts from reference gene primer amplification. The repertoire was sequenced with immunoSEQ multiplex PCR; TCRdb's copy has only in-frame clones and lacks some. V and J calls and clone size are copied from that table; D and trimming were computed from the DNA. The table includes under 300,000 clones, around 90% detected once.

V usage is TRBV27 and J usage is TRBJ1-5; TRBD1 is a possible D gene (5 bases). The source material was peripheral blood. This sequence was found in a young man with COVID-19, enrolled during active disease. The CDR3 coding sequence is TGTGCCAGCAGTTCCGTGGGGCCGGGCAATCAGCCCCAGCATTTT. It is translated as CASSSVGPGNQPQHF.